Shown below are 10 T cell receptor beta chains from a single sample sequenced in a study of cytomegalovirus exposure and HLA in healthy donors. 60 Vbeta and 13 Jbeta primers were used in PCR. The method was immunoSEQ multiplex PCR; TCRdb's version includes in-frame clones alone and lacks a portion of them. Counted here are about 110,000 clones, approximately 83% occurring once; the ten biggest clones make up 1.5% to 2%. Input material: PBMCs. The receptors originated from a man aged 35-49 years in good health and CMV-seronegative.

J is TRBJ1-6 and V is TRBV7-6; possible D gene TRBD1, 6 bases. There are 14 residues in the CDR3. The germline gives CDR1 SGHVS, CDR2 FNYEAQ. The ends were cut back, 1 base at V and 9 bases at J, with 10 bases in the middle. CDR3 sequence reads: CASSLGKGGSPLHF. CDR3 DNA: TGTGCCAGCAGCTTAGGGAAAGGGGGTTCACCCCTCCACTTT.

The gene calls are TRBV5-4 and TRBJ1-1; D call uncertain. Trimming shortened V by 0 bases and J by 1 base, and 4 bases separated the two germline ends. Germline values: CDR1 SGHNT, CDR2 YYREEE (reference sequence). CDR3 length: 13 amino acids. The CDR3, as DNA: TGTGCCAGCAGCTTGGAGCGGAACACTGAAGCTTTCTTT. Translated: CASSLERNTEAFF.

The CDR3 DNA reads as TGCGCCAGCAGCTGGAAGTCCGGGACAGGGAAAACAGATACGCAGTATTTT. It translates to CASSWKSGTGKTDTQYF. V is TRBV5-1 and J is TRBJ2-3; the match to TRBD1 covers 9 bases. The trim removed 3 bases at V and 3 bases at J, leaving 11 bases unmatched. The germline V gene encodes CDR1 SGHRS and CDR2 YFSETQ. The CDR3 is 17 residues long. Variable domain in full (rest from reference TRBV5-1 and TRBJ2-3): KAGVTQTPRYLIKTRGQQVTLSCSPISGHRSVSWYQQTPGQGLQFLFEYFSETQRNKGNFPGRFSGRQFSNSRSEMNVSTLELGDSALYLCASSWKSGTGKTDTQYFGPGTRLTVL.

V is TRBV18 and J is TRBJ1-6; possible D gene TRBD1, 5 bases. The germline V gene encodes CDR1 KGHSH and CDR2 LQKENI. With 3 bases removed from V and 7 bases from J, the gap between germline ends came to 16 bases. CDR3 length: 16 residues. The DNA for the CDR3 is TGTGCCAGCTCACCCCTTGGGGGGACTCAGAATTCACCCCTCCACTTT. Protein: CASSPLGGTQNSPLHF.

V is TRBV28 and J is TRBJ2-2, with 9 positions matching TRBD1. This CDR3 region has 14 residues. Germline CDR1 MDHEN, CDR2 SYDVKM. With V trimmed by 11 bases and J by 2 bases, 6 bases remained unmatched. The CDR3: CAAGDRVNTGELFF. The CDR3 nucleotides are TGTGCCGCCGGGGACAGGGTCAACACCGGGGAGCTGTTTTTT.

The chain joins TRBV27 to TRBJ2-5, with a tentative D call TRBD2 (6 bases). The V end lost 5 bases, the J end lost 0 bases, and 13 bases lay between the germline ends. The germline CDR1 and CDR2 sequences are MNHEY and SMNVEV (reference sequence). The CDR3 is made up of 15 amino acids. CDR3 region: CASSLEGLHQETQYF. As DNA, the CDR3 is TGTGCCAGCAGTCTAGAGGGACTGCACCAAGAGACCCAGTACTTC.

The rearrangement links TRBV10-3 to TRBJ1-1, with a tentative D call TRBD1 (5 bases). The CDR3 runs 14 residues. The germline gives CDR1 ENHRY, CDR2 SYGVKD. V was shortened by 6 bases and J by 1 base, with 12 bases between the two germline ends. This CDR3 is CAIRLGGENTEAFF. The CDR3 nucleotides are TGTGCCATCAGACTCGGGGGGGAGAACACTGAAGCTTTCTTT.

The V gene is TRBV19, the J gene TRBJ1-1, with D tentatively TRBD1 (6 bases). The germline V gene encodes CDR1 LNHDA and CDR2 SQIVND (reference sequence). The ends were cut back, 7 bases at V and 0 bases at J, with 15 bases in the middle. The CDR3 sequence is 15 residues long. The DNA of the CDR3 is TGTGCCAGTATCGACCCCGGGACAATGAACACTGAAGCTTTCTTT. This codes for CASIDPGTMNTEAFF.

The rearrangement joins TRBV2 to TRBJ2-1; D is perhaps TRBD1 (6 bases). Germline CDR1 reads SNHLY; CDR2 reads FYNNEI. The ends were cut back, 2 bases at V and 0 bases at J, with 11 bases in the middle. This CDR3 contains 16 residues. The CDR3 bases are TGTGCCAGCAGTGAATTGGGGGCGAGCTCCTACAATGAGCAGTTCTTC. As protein: CASSELGASSYNEQFF.

This clone was counted once. The chain has TRBV10-2 and TRBJ2-7; D might be TRBD2 (5 bases). Trimming shortened V by 10 bases and J by 2 bases, and 12 bases separated the two germline ends. The germline gives CDR1 WSHSY, CDR2 SAAADI. The CDR3 is 12 amino acids. The CDR3: CATSQEAYEQYF. The CDR3 DNA is TGCGCCACATCCCAGGAGGCCTACGAGCAGTACTTC.